There are many counts of the clone carrying this T cell receptor (beta chain). Its matching antigen is unknown. The read ends 3 residues before the CDR3 terminus; that terminus is restored from the germline J gene. These data come from a study of T cell clonality in common variable immunodeficiency. General study points: Fewer deletions and N-nucleotide insertions were reportedly seen in common variable immunodeficiency TCR beta sequences. Compared with healthy controls, CVID subjects showed increased TCRbeta clonality, mostly in about a third.

The data were produced by immunoSEQ multiplex PCR, yet TCRdb's version contains in-frame clones alone and is incomplete. This repertoire holds 25,000 to 35,000 clones, and none appear only once. CDR3 size: 15 residues. V lost 4 bases to trimming and J lost 5 bases, with 18 bases between them. Per the germline V gene, CDR1 is SGHDT and CDR2 is YYEEEE. Sequencing input: peripheral blood mononuclear cells. The receptor's source is a human donor with common variable immunodeficiency. J is TRBJ1-1 and V is TRBV5-6; perhaps TRBD1 as D (5 bases). Partial CDR3 DNA: TGTGCCAGCAGCACGTGGGACTGGGAAACGACTGAA. It specifies CASSTWDWETTE. The whole CDR3 is CASSTWDWETTEAFF.